This T cell receptor (beta chain) was identified during a study of blood T cells in healthy people across ages. The second PCR ran 7 to 11 cycles with a sample-barcoded 5' primer and J-beta primers. TCRdb reprocessed the 5' RACE reads via MiXCR and lists one record per CDR3 protein. The sample lists under 700,000 distinct CDR3 sequences, around 24% occurring once. About this clonotype itself: Its antigen is not identified.

The CDR3 runs 18 residues. The germline CDR1 and CDR2 sequences are SQVTM and ANQGSEA. With 2 bases clipped from V and 0 bases from J, the junction kept 9 bases outside the gene matches. Findings and caveats of the study: Versus aged donors, long-lived donors had higher diversity and more naive CD4+ cells.

Another study also made use of these data, one on T cells of mothers and their children. That publication notes: RNA that had been extracted went wholly into cDNA synthesis, at around 1.4 ug per 15 ul.

The sequencing sample was made of blood. The chain employs TRBV29-1 and TRBJ2-3; 12 positions agree with TRBD2. This receptor was obtained from a boy aged 5-17 years in good health. As DNA, the CDR3 is TGCAGCGTTGAACTGGCGGGAGGACTAGCGGGAAGCACAGATACGCAGTATTTT. It is translated as CSVELAGGLAGSTDTQYF.